This record looks at one T cell receptor beta chain sequence and its context. This CDR3 has 13 residues. Trimming removed 3 bases at V and 6 bases at J, with 12 bases between. Germline values: CDR1 SGHKS, CDR2 YYEKEE (reference sequence). Original handling: Cell counts per sample came from amplifying reference gene primers. Libraries were prepared by immunoSEQ multiplex PCR; TCRdb keeps only in-frame clonotypes and omits some of them. V and J calls and clone size are given by that table; D and trimming were obtained from the DNA. The sample records about 48,000 clones, 90% being singletons. This sample was taken from a study of blood T cell repertoires in COVID-19. Study information: Both acute and convalescent COVID-19 samples were obtained from the United States, Italy and Spain. The cDNA or gDNA used as material had been derived from T cells, B-cell-depleted T cells, or PBMCs.

This TCR was recovered from an older man with acute or convalescent COVID-19. What was sequenced was peripheral blood. This chain links TRBV5-5 with TRBJ1-2, with D possibly being TRBD1 (5 bases). The CDR3: CASSSPFRDGYTF. The CDR3 DNA follows: TGTGCCAGCAGCTCACCTTTCAGGGATGGCTACACCTTC.